The 6 T cell receptor beta chains below come from one sample, sequenced in a study of blood T cell repertoires in COVID-19. The repertoire was sequenced with immunoSEQ multiplex PCR; TCRdb's copy has only in-frame clones and lacks some. The top ten clones hold about a tenth of a sample with 200,000 to 250,000 clones, roughly 86% of them seen once. Sequences were obtained from PBMCs or T cells enriched from blood (not recorded which). All receptors come from a man aged 18 to 35 with acute COVID-19.

The chain has TRBV7-8 and TRBJ1-5; D unresolved. The V and J ends lost 7 bases and 1 base respectively, with 14 bases between them. The CDR3 totals 15 residues. Germline CDR1 and CDR2: SGHVS and FQNEAQ. DNA of the CDR3: TGTGCCAGCACCCCCTCGGAGGAGAGCAATCAGCCCCAGCATTTT. Translated, it gives CASTPSEESNQPQHF.

The chain recombines TRBV6-5 with TRBJ2-7; 9 bases fit TRBD1. From germline, CDR1 is MNHEY and CDR2 SVGAGI. This CDR3 region has 15 residues. Trimming took 7 bases from V and 4 from J; bases not matched to a gene: 11. DNA of the CDR3: TGTGCCAGCAAACCCTCCGGGACAGGGAAATACGAGCAGTACTTC. Translating gives CASKPSGTGKYEQYF.

This chain uses TRBV27 with TRBJ2-1; 10 bases fit TRBD1. Germline-derived CDR1 and CDR2 are MNHEY and SMNVEV (reference sequence). After removal of 5 bases from V and 9 bases from J, the junction contained 10 bases not matched to a gene. The length of the CDR3 is 15 residues. In DNA form, the CDR3 reads TGTGCCAGCAGTCTTTCCGGGACAGGGGTCGGTGAGCAGTTCTTC. This gives the protein CASSLSGTGVGEQFF.

The chain uses TRBV3-1 (or the pseudogene TRBV3-2) and TRBJ1-4; no definite D call. The CDR3 contains 13 residues. V gave up 4 bases and J gave up 11 bases, with 14 bases separating them. Per the germline V gene, CDR1 is LGHDT and CDR2 is YNNKEL (reference sequence). The CDR3 sequence is CASSPRSAWKLFF. In DNA form, the CDR3 reads TGTGCCAGCAGCCCTAGGTCCGCCTGGAAACTGTTTTTT.

The table lists this clone with a count of one. V and J are TRBV6-5 and TRBJ1-2; D perhaps matches TRBD1 (6 bases). Germline loops: CDR1 MNHEY, CDR2 SVGAGI. Trimming cost V 4 bases and J 14 bases, with 20 bases left between them. The length of the CDR3 is 13 residues. The CDR3 region has the DNA TGTGCCAGCAGTTCCCAACAGGGCCAGTCCGTGACCTTC. Amino acid sequence: CASSSQQGQSVTF.

This clone was recorded only once. The DNA for the CDR3 is TGTGCCAGCAGTGAGGGTGGGGTCCGGACTAGCGTCGCTGAGCAGTTCTTC. Translation: CASSEGGVRTSVAEQFF. The chain links TRBV6-4 to TRBJ2-1; 9 bases align to TRBD2. The CDR3 consists of 17 residues. Per germline, CDR1 MRHNA and CDR2 SNTAGT. J was trimmed by 9 bases and V by 3 bases; bases with no gene match: 15.